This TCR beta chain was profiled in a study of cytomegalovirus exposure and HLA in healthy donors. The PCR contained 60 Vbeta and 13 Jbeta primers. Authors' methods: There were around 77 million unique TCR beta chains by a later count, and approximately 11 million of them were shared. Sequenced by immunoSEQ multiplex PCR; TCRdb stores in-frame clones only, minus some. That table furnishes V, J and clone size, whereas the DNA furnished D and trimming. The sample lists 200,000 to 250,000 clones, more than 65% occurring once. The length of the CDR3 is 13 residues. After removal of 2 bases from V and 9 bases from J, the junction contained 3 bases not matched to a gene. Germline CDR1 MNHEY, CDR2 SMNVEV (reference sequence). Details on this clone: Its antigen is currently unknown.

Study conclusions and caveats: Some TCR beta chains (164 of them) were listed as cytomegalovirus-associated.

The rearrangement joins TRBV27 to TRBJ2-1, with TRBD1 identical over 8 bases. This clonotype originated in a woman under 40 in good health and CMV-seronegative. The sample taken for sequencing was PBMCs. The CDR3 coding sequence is TGTGCCAGCAGTTTAGACAGGGGCGGTGAGCAGTTCTTC. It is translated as CASSLDRGGEQFF.